This T cell receptor (beta chain) was found in a study of T cells in Graves' hyperthyroidism and ophthalmopathy. Points from the study as a whole: The model's output predicted ophthalmopathy at a median of about 6.5 months prior to onset.

This clonotype occurred many times. Antigen unknown. V lost 5 bases, J lost 5 bases, and 19 bases lay in between. The CDR3 is 15 amino acids. Amplified TCR beta CDR3 regions came from RNA transcripts. RT-PCR in the first round (using the HTBI primer set) targeted the TCR CDR3. One entry per CDR3 protein results from TCRdb running MiXCR on the multiplex PCR reads. The sample consists of around 210,000 distinct CDR3 sequences, about a sixth of them appearing once. The TCR sequence derives from a woman aged 45-65 years with Graves' hyperthyroidism. Sequencing was performed on blood. V usage is TRBV12-3 or TRBV12-4 and J usage is TRBJ2-7, with D perhaps TRBD2 (6 bases). This CDR3 is CASSPRRRGSDEQYF. CDR3 DNA: TGTGCCAGCAGTCCCCGACGCCGGGGGTCAGACGAGCAGTACTTC.